Below, 8 T cell receptor beta chains from the same sample are listed, as sequenced in a study of blood T cell repertoires in COVID-19. Data came from immunoSEQ multiplex PCR; TCRdb stores just in-frame clones and leaves some out. In the table there are tens of thousands of clones, roughly 87% of which are singletons. Specimen: peripheral blood. All receptors come from a woman older than 75 with acute or convalescent COVID-19.

The rearrangement links TRBV5-1 to TRBJ1-1; no clear D gene. CDR3 length equals 14 residues. V was trimmed by 4 bases and J by 1 base, leaving 11 bases between them. Germline CDR1 is SGHRS and CDR2 is YFSETQ. The CDR3 is CASSPAGGNTEAFF. The CDR3 nucleotides read TGCGCCAGCAGCCCTGCCGGTGGGAACACTGAAGCTTTCTTT.

This chain joins TRBV7-2 and TRBJ2-7, with 8 bases that match TRBD2. The CDR3 consists of 16 residues. J lost 6 bases, V lost 5 bases, and 15 bases had no gene match. Per the germline V gene, CDR1 is SGHTA and CDR2 is FQGNSA. The CDR3 DNA sequence: TGTGCCAGCAGCCAAGTACTCGGGAGGGCCCAATCCGAGCAGTACTTC. It yields the protein CASSQVLGRAQSEQYF.

The V and J genes are TRBV27 and TRBJ2-5, with 8 bases that match TRBD2. The CDR3 is made up of 15 amino acids. J was trimmed by 4 bases and V by 6 bases; bases with no gene match: 10. The germline V gene has CDR1 MNHEY and CDR2 SMNVEV (reference sequence). The CDR3 DNA reads TGTGCCAGCAGGGTCGGATCGGCGGGAGGAGAGACCCAGTACTTC. It yields the protein CASRVGSAGGETQYF.

The chain employs TRBV4-3 and TRBJ2-7; maybe TRBD2 (6 bases). Per the germline V gene, CDR1 is LGHNA and CDR2 is YSLEER. CDR3 length: 18 amino acids. V was cut by 0 bases and J by 0 bases, with 18 bases left in between. CDR3: CASSQEASFGGISYEQYF. The CDR3 DNA follows: TGCGCCAGCAGCCAAGAAGCCTCCTTCGGCGGGATCTCCTACGAGCAGTACTTC.

The J gene is TRBJ2-5, the V gene TRBV19; 8 nucleotides align to TRBD1. The germline V gene has CDR1 LNHDA and CDR2 SQIVND (reference sequence). V trimming: 5 bases; J trimming: 5 bases; junction bases outside the gene matches: 4. The CDR3 loop spans 13 amino acids. CDR3 sequence reads: CASSQGAGETQYF. The DNA for the CDR3 is TGTGCCAGTAGTCAGGGGGCTGGGGAGACCCAGTACTTC.

This chain joins TRBV6-5 and TRBJ2-1; D remains ambiguous. The CDR3 has 10 residues. The germline gives CDR1 MNHEY, CDR2 SVGAGI. V shed 11 bases and J shed 3 bases, with 5 bases lying between them. The DNA of the CDR3 is TGTGCCTCGGGCTACAATGAGCAGTTCTTC. This gives the protein CASGYNEQFF.

The chain uses TRBV5-1 and TRBJ1-6, with 9 bases matching TRBD1. Germline V gene data show CDR1 as SGHRS and CDR2 as YFSETQ. V shed 4 bases and J 9 bases; nucleotides not matched to a gene: 2. This CDR3 spans 13 amino acids. The CDR3 sequence: CASSRDRVSPLHF. The CDR3 nucleotides are TGCGCCAGCAGCCGGGACAGGGTTTCACCCCTCCACTTT.

The chain links TRBV19 to TRBJ2-3, with D possibly being TRBD1 (6 bases). Germline V gene sequence: CDR1 LNHDA, CDR2 SQIVND (reference sequence). The CDR3 has 17 residues. V shed 3 bases and J shed 1 base, with 17 bases lying between them. The CDR3 loop reads CASSIRKLGARTDTQYF. The CDR3 DNA reads as TGTGCCAGTAGTATTAGGAAGTTGGGGGCCCGCACAGATACGCAGTATTTT.